This T cell receptor beta chain was retrieved from a study of blood T cell repertoires in COVID-19. This clone came up a few times. TCRdb keeps only in-frame clones here, not all; method: immunoSEQ multiplex PCR. The sample holds some 200,000 clones, roughly 90% seen once. The CDR3 extends over 16 amino acids. Trimming removed 4 bases at V and 3 bases at J, with 17 bases between. Germline V gene sequence: CDR1 SGDLS, CDR2 YYNGEE. This TCR came from a woman aged 60 to 75 with COVID-19, enrolled during active disease. Sequencing was done on a sample of peripheral blood. The genes are TRBV9 and TRBJ2-1; perhaps TRBD1 as D (6 bases). CDR3 DNA sequence: TGTGCCAGCAGCTCGCAGACAGGTAGGGACTACAATGAGCAGTTCTTC. This codes for CASSSQTGRDYNEQFF.